Below, 3 T cell receptor beta chains from the same sample are listed, as sequenced in a study of blood T cell repertoires in COVID-19. The protocol was immunoSEQ multiplex PCR, while the TCRdb copy is restricted to in-frame clones and leaves out a portion. This sample has 140,000 or so clones, with over 60% found just once. Sequenced: peripheral blood. The receptor source for this set is a man aged 50 to 59 with acute or convalescent COVID-19.

This clone was picked up one time. The chain carries TRBV6-5 and TRBJ2-2; D gene uncertain. This CDR3 has 12 residues. Trimming removed 6 bases at V and 6 bases at J, with 8 bases between. Germline V gives CDR1 MNHEY, CDR2 SVGAGI. CDR3 coding DNA: TGTGCCAGCAGAAGAGTTGCCGGGGAGCTGTTTTTT. Amino acid sequence: CASRRVAGELFF.

The chain employs TRBV2 and TRBJ1-5; D is ambiguous. This CDR3 has 12 residues. Deletions cut 5 bases from V and 9 bases from J, with 11 bases between. Per the germline V gene, CDR1 is SNHLY and CDR2 is FYNNEI. CDR3 region: CASSSRIWPQHF. CDR3 bases: TGTGCCAGCAGTTCGAGGATTTGGCCCCAGCATTTT.

This rearrangement joins TRBV2 to TRBJ1-3; possibly TRBD1 for D (6 bases). In germline, CDR1 is SNHLY, CDR2 FYNNEI. Between the trimmed V and J ends, which lost 5 bases and 4 bases, there was a span of 9 bases. The CDR3 has 13 residues. CDR3 protein: CASSPDSGNTIYF. CDR3 in DNA: TGTGCCAGCAGTCCGGACAGCGGAAACACCATATATTTT.